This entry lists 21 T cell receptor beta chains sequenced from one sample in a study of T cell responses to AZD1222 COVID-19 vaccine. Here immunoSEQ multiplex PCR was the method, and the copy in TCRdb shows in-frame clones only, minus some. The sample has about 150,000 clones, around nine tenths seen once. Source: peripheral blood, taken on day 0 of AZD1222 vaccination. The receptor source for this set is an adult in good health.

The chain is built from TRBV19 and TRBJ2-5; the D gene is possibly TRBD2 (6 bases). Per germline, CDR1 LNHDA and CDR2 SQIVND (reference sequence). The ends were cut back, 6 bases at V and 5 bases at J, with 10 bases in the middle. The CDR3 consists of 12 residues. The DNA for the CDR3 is TGTGCCAGTAGGGAGGGAGAGGAGACCCAGTACTTC. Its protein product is CASREGEETQYF.

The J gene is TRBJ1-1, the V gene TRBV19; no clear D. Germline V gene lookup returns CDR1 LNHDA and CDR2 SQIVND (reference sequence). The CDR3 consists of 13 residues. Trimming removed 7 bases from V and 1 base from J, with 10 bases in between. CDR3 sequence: CASTLLGNTEAFF. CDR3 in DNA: TGTGCCAGTACCTTACTAGGGAACACTGAAGCTTTCTTT.

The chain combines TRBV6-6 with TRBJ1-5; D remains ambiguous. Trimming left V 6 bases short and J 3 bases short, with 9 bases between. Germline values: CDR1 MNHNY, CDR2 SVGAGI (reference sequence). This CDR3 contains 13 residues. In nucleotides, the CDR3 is TGTGCCAGCAGCGGCCTGCCCAATCAGCCCCAGCATTTT. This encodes CASSGLPNQPQHF.

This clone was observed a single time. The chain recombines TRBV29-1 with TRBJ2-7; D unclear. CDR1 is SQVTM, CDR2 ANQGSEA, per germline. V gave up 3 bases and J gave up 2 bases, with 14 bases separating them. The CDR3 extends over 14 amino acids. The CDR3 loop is CSVDWEGPPYEQYF. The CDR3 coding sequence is TGCAGCGTTGATTGGGAAGGACCCCCCTACGAGCAGTACTTC.

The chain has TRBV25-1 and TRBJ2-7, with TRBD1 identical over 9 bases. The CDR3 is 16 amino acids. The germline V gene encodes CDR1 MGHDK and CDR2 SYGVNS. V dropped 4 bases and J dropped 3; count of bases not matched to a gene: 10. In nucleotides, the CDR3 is TGTGCCAGCAGTGCCCACCCCGGGACAGGGAACTACGAGCAGTACTTC. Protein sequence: CASSAHPGTGNYEQYF.

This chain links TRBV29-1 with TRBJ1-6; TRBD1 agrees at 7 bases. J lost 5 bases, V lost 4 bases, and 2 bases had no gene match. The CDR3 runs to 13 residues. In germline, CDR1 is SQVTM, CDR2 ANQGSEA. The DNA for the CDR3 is TGCAGCGTTGGGACAGGAGATAATTCACCCCTCCACTTT. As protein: CSVGTGDNSPLHF.

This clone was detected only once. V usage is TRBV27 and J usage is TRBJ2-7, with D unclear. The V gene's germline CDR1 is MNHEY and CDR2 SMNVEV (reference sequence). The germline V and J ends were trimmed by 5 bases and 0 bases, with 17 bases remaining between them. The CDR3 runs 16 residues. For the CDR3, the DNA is TGTGCCAGCAGTACGTTCAGCTCCCAGAGCTCCTACGAGCAGTACTTC. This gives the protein CASSTFSSQSSYEQYF.

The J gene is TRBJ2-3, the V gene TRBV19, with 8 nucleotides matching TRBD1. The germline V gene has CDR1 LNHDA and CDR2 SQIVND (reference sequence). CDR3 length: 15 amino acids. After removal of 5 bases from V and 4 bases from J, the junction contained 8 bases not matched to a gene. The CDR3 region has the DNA TGTGCCAGTAGTTACGTTGGACAGGGTCCAGATACGCAGTATTTT. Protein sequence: CASSYVGQGPDTQYF.

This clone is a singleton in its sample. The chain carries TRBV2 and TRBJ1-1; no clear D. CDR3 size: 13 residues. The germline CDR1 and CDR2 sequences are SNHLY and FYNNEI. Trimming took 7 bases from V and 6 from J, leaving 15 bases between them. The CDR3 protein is CASITEQSSEAFF. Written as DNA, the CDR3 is TGTGCCAGCATTACGGAACAGAGCTCTGAAGCTTTCTTT. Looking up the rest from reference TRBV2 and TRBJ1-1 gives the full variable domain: EPEVTQTPSHQVTQMGQEVILRCVPISNHLYFYWYRQILGQKVEFLVSFYNNEISEKSEIFDDQFSVERPDGSNFTLKIRSTKLEDSAMYFCASITEQSSEAFFGQGTRLTVV.

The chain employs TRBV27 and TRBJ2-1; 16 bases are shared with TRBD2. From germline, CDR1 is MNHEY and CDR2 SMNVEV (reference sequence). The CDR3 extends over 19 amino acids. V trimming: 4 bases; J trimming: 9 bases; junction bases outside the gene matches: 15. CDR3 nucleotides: TGTGCCAGCAGTTCCACCCGGTCGGGACTAGCGGGGGGGATGGGTGAGCAGTTCTTC. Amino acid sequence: CASSSTRSGLAGGMGEQFF.

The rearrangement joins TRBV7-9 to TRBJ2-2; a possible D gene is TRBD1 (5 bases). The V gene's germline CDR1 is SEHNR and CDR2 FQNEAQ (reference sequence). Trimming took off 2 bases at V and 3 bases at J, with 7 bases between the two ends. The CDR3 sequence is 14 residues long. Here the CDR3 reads CASSLQGYTGELFF. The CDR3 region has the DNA TGTGCCAGCAGCTTACAGGGCTACACCGGGGAGCTGTTTTTT.

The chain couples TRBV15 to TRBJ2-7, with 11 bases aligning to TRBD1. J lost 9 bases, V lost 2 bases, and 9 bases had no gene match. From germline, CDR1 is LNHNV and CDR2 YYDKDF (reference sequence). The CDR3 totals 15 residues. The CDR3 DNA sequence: TGTGCCACCAGCAGAACTAAAGGGACAGGGGGTGGGCAGTACTTC. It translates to CATSRTKGTGGGQYF. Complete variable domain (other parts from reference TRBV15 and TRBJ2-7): DAMVIQNPRYQVTQFGKPVTLSCSQTLNHNVMYWYQQKSSQAPKLLFHYYDKDFNNEADTPDNFQSRRPNTSFCFLDIRSPGLGDTAMYLCATSRTKGTGGGQYFGPGTRLTVT.

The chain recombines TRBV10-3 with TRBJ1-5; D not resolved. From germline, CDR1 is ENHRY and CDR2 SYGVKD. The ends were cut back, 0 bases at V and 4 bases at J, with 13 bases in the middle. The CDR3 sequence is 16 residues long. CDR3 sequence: CAISESRSGWNQPQHF. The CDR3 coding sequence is TGTGCCATCAGTGAGTCGAGAAGTGGGTGGAATCAGCCCCAGCATTTT.

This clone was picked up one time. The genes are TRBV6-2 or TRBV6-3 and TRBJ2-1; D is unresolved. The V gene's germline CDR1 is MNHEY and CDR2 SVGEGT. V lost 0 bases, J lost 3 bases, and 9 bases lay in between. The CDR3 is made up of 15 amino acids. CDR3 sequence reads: CASSYSQEIYNEQFF. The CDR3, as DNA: TGTGCCAGCAGTTACTCGCAAGAGATCTACAATGAGCAGTTCTTC.

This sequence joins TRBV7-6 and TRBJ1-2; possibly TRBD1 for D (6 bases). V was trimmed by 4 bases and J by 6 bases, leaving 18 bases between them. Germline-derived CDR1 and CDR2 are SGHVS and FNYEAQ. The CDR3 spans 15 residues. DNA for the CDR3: TGTGCCAGCAGCTACACCCAAGGGGGGGAGCATGGCTACACCTTC. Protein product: CASSYTQGGEHGYTF.

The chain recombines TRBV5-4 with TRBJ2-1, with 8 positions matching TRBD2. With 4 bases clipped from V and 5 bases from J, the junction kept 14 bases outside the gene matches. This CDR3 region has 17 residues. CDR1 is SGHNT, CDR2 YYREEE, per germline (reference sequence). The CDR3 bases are TGTGCCAGCAGCCTGGAGGGGCGGGGGGCCCCCGACAATGAGCAGTTCTTC. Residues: CASSLEGRGAPDNEQFF.

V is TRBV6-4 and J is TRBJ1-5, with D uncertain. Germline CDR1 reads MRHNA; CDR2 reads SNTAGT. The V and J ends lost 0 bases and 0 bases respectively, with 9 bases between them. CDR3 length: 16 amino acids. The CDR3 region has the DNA TGTGCCAGCAGTGACTCGGTGGGATATAGCAATCAGCCCCAGCATTTT. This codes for CASSDSVGYSNQPQHF.

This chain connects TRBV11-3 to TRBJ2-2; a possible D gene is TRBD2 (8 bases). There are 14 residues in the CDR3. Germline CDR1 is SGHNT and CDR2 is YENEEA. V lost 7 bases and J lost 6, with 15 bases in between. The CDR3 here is CASTGRGRPGELFF. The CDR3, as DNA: TGTGCCAGCACCGGGAGGGGGCGACCCGGGGAGCTGTTTTTT.

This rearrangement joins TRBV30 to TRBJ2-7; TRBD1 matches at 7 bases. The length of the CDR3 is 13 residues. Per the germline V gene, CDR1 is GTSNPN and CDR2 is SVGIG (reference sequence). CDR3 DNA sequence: TGTGCTGTGAGGGGGACAGTCTCCTACGAGCAGTACTTC. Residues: CAVRGTVSYEQYF.

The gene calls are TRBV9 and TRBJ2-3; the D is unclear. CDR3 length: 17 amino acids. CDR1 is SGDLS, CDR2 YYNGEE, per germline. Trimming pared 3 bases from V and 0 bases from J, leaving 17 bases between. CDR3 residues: CASSGPLRASSTDTQYF. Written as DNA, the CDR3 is TGTGCCAGCAGCGGGCCCCTCAGAGCCTCTAGCACAGATACGCAGTATTTT.

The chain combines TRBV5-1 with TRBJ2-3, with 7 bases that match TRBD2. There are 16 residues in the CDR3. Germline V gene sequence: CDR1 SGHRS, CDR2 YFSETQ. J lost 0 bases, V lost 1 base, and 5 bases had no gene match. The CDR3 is CASSLWGGGSTDTQYF. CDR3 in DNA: TGCGCCAGCAGCTTGTGGGGCGGGGGAAGCACAGATACGCAGTATTTT.